Listed here are 19 T cell receptor beta chains from one sample, sequenced in a study of shared clonotypes between healthy human individuals (dated by TCRdb to about 2020). Library construction relied on the immunoSEQ multiplex PCR assay. Imported from immuneACCESS, the table was reduced by TCRdb to in-frame sequences with V and J called. These copies leave out some clones; in studies compared against another copy, an unresolved V gene accounts for under half, and the cause of the remainder is not known. This sample comprises around 500,000 clones, over 70% of them detected only once. Roughly 13% of the sample is in the top ten clones. The specimen was PBMCs. The receptors were gathered from a woman aged 35 to 49 in good health. Some clones in this sample may be carry-over from other donors' samples.

A remark on this clone: This sequence is one base from a far larger clone and is likely a read error. Other nucleotide sequences in the sample specify the same CDR3. The chain uses TRBV4-3 and TRBJ2-1, with D possibly being TRBD1 or TRBD2 (5 bases each). Trimming removed 3 bases from V and 7 bases from J, with 19 bases in between. The CDR3 consists of 16 residues. CDR1 and CDR2 (germline): LGHNA, YSLEER. In DNA form, the CDR3 reads TGCGCCAGCAGCCAGCTGGGGACCGGCGACTATAATGAGCAGTTCTTC. Protein product: CASSQLGTGDYNEQFF.

The chain is built from TRBV5-1 and TRBJ2-7, with 10 bases fitting TRBD2. V trimming: 5 bases; J trimming: 3 bases; junction bases outside the gene matches: 8. The CDR3 is 15 amino acids. Germline assignment: CDR1 SGHRS and CDR2 YFSETQ. The CDR3 DNA reads as TGCGCCAGCAGTCAGACTAGCGGGCTAAACTACGAGCAGTACTTC. Encoded protein: CASSQTSGLNYEQYF.

This clone came up a few times. This chain joins TRBV6-5 and TRBJ2-1, with D tentatively TRBD2 (5 bases). The CDR3 length is 14 residues. Germline CDR1 is MNHEY and CDR2 is SVGAGI. V was shortened by 0 bases and J by 5 bases, with 8 bases between the two germline ends. CDR3 nucleotide sequence: TGTGCCAGCAGTTACTCACGGGGAGACAATGAGCAGTTCTTC. Its protein product is CASSYSRGDNEQFF.

This chain connects TRBV6-1 to TRBJ2-2, with TRBD2 identical over 8 bases. CDR3 size: 13 residues. The V gene end was trimmed by 6 bases and the J gene end by 7 bases; junction bases not matched to a gene: 4. The germline V gene has CDR1 MNHNS and CDR2 SASEGT. The DNA for the CDR3 is TGTGCCAGCAGGGAAAGCGGGAGCGGGGAGCTGTTTTTT. Its translation: CASRESGSGELFF.

The V and J genes are TRBV28 and TRBJ1-2, with 8 nucleotides matching TRBD1. With V trimmed by 6 bases and J by 6 bases, 12 bases remained unmatched. CDR1 is MDHEN, CDR2 SYDVKM, per germline. The CDR3 is 15 residues long. CDR3 sequence: CASSTPGGPRNGYTF. For the CDR3, the DNA is TGTGCCAGCAGCACCCCAGGGGGCCCTAGGAATGGCTACACCTTC.

The V and J genes are TRBV28 and TRBJ1-1; 7 nucleotides align to TRBD1. J lost 1 base, V lost 3 bases, and 5 bases had no gene match. The germline V gene encodes CDR1 MDHEN and CDR2 SYDVKM. This CDR3 has 15 residues. The CDR3 DNA reads as TGTGCCAGCAGTTTTAGTGGGACAGAGAACACTGAAGCTTTCTTT. Its protein product is CASSFSGTENTEAFF.

Concerning this clone itself: A far larger clone differs by one base, so this is likely a read error. This chain joins TRBV18 and TRBJ2-5; D remains unclear. V was clipped by 8 bases and J by 5 bases, with 18 bases between them. Germline loops: CDR1 KGHSH, CDR2 LQKENI. This CDR3 is 14 amino acids long. CDR3 sequence (DNA): TGTGCCAGCCACACGATATCCTCGCAGGAGACCCAGTACTTC. Encoded protein: CASHTISSQETQYF. The full variable domain, with the rest looked up from reference TRBV18 and TRBJ2-5, is NAGVMQNPRHLVRRRGQEARLRCSPMKGHSHVYWYRQLPEEGLKFMVYLQKENIIDESGMPKERFSAEFPKEGPSILRIQQVVRGDSAAYFCASHTISSQETQYFGPGTRLLVL.

This rearrangement joins TRBV6-5 to TRBJ2-1; D is undetermined. V lost 7 bases and J 4 bases, leaving 11 bases between the germline ends. There are 13 residues in the CDR3. The germline gives CDR1 MNHEY, CDR2 SVGAGI. The CDR3 here is CASTRPSYNEQFF. DNA for the CDR3: TGTGCCAGCACCCGCCCCAGTTACAATGAGCAGTTCTTC.

The chain joins TRBV9 to TRBJ2-2; 8 positions agree with TRBD1. V was pared by 0 bases and J by 3 bases, with 4 bases of the junction left unmatched. The V gene's germline CDR1 is SGDLS and CDR2 YYNGEE. This CDR3 is 16 amino acids long. The chain's CDR3 is CASSVAKTGDTGELFF. CDR3 bases: TGTGCCAGCAGCGTAGCCAAGACAGGGGACACCGGGGAGCTGTTTTTT.

This chain joins TRBV6-6 and TRBJ1-1; no clear D gene. This CDR3 has 14 amino acids. The germline V and J ends were trimmed by 4 bases and 4 bases, with 13 bases remaining between them. Germline V gene lookup returns CDR1 MNHNY and CDR2 SVGAGI (reference sequence). The CDR3 region has the DNA TGTGCCAGCAGTTTGGGCAGGCGGGGCACTGAAGCTTTCTTT. Encoded protein: CASSLGRRGTEAFF.

This clone showed up just once. The chain couples TRBV5-4 to TRBJ2-7; D may be TRBD1 (7 bases). This CDR3 comprises 13 residues. Germline CDR1 and CDR2: SGHNT and YYREEE (reference sequence). V was cut by 1 base and J by 5 bases, with 10 bases left in between. This CDR3 is CASSLQGGNEQYF. The CDR3, as DNA: TGTGCCAGCAGCTTGCAGGGGGGAAACGAGCAGTACTTC.

The chain has TRBV6-5 and TRBJ2-5, with 12 positions matching TRBD2. The length of the CDR3 is 14 residues. The germline V gene encodes CDR1 MNHEY and CDR2 SVGAGI. J lost 9 bases, V lost 6 bases, and 8 bases had no gene match. The CDR3: CASRRRTSGMSQYF. DNA for the CDR3: TGTGCCAGCAGACGGCGGACTAGCGGGATGTCCCAGTACTTC.

This clone has just one count. The chain is built from TRBV10-3 and TRBJ2-7; a weak D match, TRBD1 (5 bases). CDR1 and CDR2 from the germline V gene are ENHRY and SYGVKD. Trimming stripped 9 bases from V and 1 base from J, with 16 bases between. This CDR3 spans 14 amino acids. The CDR3 reads CAIGEEGVSYEQYF. The CDR3 region has the DNA TGTGCCATAGGCGAAGAAGGGGTTTCCTACGAGCAGTACTTC.

Notes on this clone: The likely explanation is a read error, given a far larger clone one base away. The chain employs TRBV4-1 and TRBJ2-5; possibly TRBD2 for D (6 bases). Trimming took off 4 bases at V and 13 bases at J, with 25 bases between the two ends. Germline values: CDR1 MGHRA, CDR2 YSYEKL. The CDR3 totals 15 residues. CDR3 DNA sequence: TGCGCCAGCAGCCCGAGTCACACTAGCAGGAGCCAACCGTACTTC. Encoded protein: CASSPSHTSRSQPYF.

Comment on this clone: This may stem from a read error, because a much larger clone lies one nucleotide away. J is TRBJ2-7 and V is TRBV7-2; TRBD1 matches at 7 bases. V lost 7 bases, J lost 4 bases, and 10 bases stayed unmatched. This CDR3 has 14 residues. Per germline, CDR1 SGHTA and CDR2 FQGNSA. The CDR3 DNA reads as TGTGCCAGCAACTTGGCGACAGGGTTGTACGAGCAGTACTTC. Translating it yields CASNLATGLYEQYF.

As regards this clone: A far larger clone differs by one base, so this is likely a read error. This chain links TRBV6-1 with TRBJ1-5; 7 bases line up with TRBD1. The germline CDR1 and CDR2 sequences are MNHNS and SASEGT. CDR3 size: 15 residues. CDR3 sequence (DNA): TGTGCCAGCAGTGGGCAGACAGGGCATAGTCAGACCCAGCATTTT. Its protein is CASSGQTGHSQTQHF.

This clone was detected only once. V is TRBV11-3 and J is TRBJ2-5; D gene ambiguous. The germline CDR1 and CDR2 sequences are SGHNT and YENEEA. Between the trimmed V and J ends, which lost 3 bases and 4 bases, there was a span of 9 bases. There are 13 residues in the CDR3. This chain's CDR3 is CASSLVPGETQYF. The CDR3 DNA reads TGTGCCAGCAGCTTGGTTCCTGGAGAGACCCAGTACTTC.

The gene calls are TRBV2 and TRBJ1-2; 7 bases align to TRBD1. The V gene end was trimmed by 5 bases and the J gene end by 0 bases; junction bases not matched to a gene: 3. This CDR3 has 14 residues. Germline V CDR1 and CDR2: SNHLY, FYNNEI. The CDR3 coding sequence is TGTGCCAGCAGTCAGGGGGGTACTAACTATGGCTACACCTTC. This sequence encodes CASSQGGTNYGYTF. Complete variable domain (other parts from reference TRBV2 and TRBJ1-2): EPEVTQTPSHQVTQMGQEVILRCVPISNHLYFYWYRQILGQKVEFLVSFYNNEISEKSEIFDDQFSVERPDGSNFTLKIRSTKLEDSAMYFCASSQGGTNYGYTFGSGTRLTVV.

As for this clone: A far larger clone is off by one base, so a read error is likely. V and J are TRBV11-1 and TRBJ2-2; TRBD2 agrees at 9 bases. From germline, CDR1 is SGHAT and CDR2 FQDESV (reference sequence). The CDR3 loop spans 16 amino acids. The CDR3 bases are TGTGCCGGCAGCTTCCCGGCTAGCGGGATCACCGGGGAGCTGTTTTTT. Translating gives CAGSFPASGITGELFF.